The clone carrying this TCR beta chain was observed once. Its antigen is currently unknown. The table came from immunoSEQ multiplex PCR; TCRdb's copy has only in-frame clones and leaves some out. This sample has over 25,000 clones; 70% to 80% occur once, and the top ten carry around 3.1%. Time point given: after neoadjuvant nivolumab, at surgical resection. Patients had newly diagnosed, untreated stage II-IVA oral cavity squamous cell carcinoma. Analysis of PBMCs was direct, with no culture step. The data are from a study of neoadjuvant anti-PD-1 for oral cavity cancer. For the study at large: Before surgery, most patients got three to four biweekly 3 mg/kg nivolumab doses.

Study observations and caveats: Higher pretreatment blood Treg/Th17 ratios correlated with higher pretreatment blood and lower post-treatment tumor TCRbeta clonality.

The germline V gene has CDR1 PRHDT and CDR2 FYEKMQ (reference sequence). This CDR3 is 14 amino acids long. V lost 5 bases to trimming and J lost 2 bases; unmatched junction nucleotides: 5. The rearrangement joins TRBV13 to TRBJ2-5; 7 nucleotides agree with TRBD1. The material was PBMCs, obtained after nivolumab (anti-PD-1) treatment. This receptor was taken from a person aged 35 to 85 with oral cavity squamous cell carcinoma. The CDR3 loop is CASSPGTAQETQYF. The CDR3 bases are TGTGCCAGCAGCCCGGGGACAGCACAAGAGACCCAGTACTTC.